This T cell receptor beta chain was identified in a study of blood T cell repertoires in COVID-19. Study as a whole: Some COVID-19 samples were acute and others convalescent; all came from the United States, Italy and Spain. PBMCs, B-cell-depleted T cells, or T cells provided the cDNA or gDNA that made up the material.

The CDR3 extends over 13 amino acids. The junction had 4 bases not matched to a gene; V was cut back by 3 bases and J by 6 bases. The germline CDR1 and CDR2 sequences are SGHAT and FQNNGV. Allocation to cohorts depended on clinical history reported by the participants. In the original processing: How many nucleated cells were present was estimated from reference gene primer amplification. Method: immunoSEQ multiplex PCR; TCRdb's copy keeps in-frame clones and lacks some. The V and J calls and clone size come from that table; D and trimming were worked out from the DNA. This sample has roughly 260,000 clones, with approximately 90% found just once.

V usage is TRBV11-2 and J usage is TRBJ1-1, with 7 bases lining up with TRBD1. This TCR derives from a woman in her twenties or thirties with acute COVID-19. The sequenced sample was PBMCs or T cells enriched from blood (not recorded which). The CDR3 sequence is CASSFGDRAEAFF. The CDR3 DNA follows: TGTGCCAGCAGCTTTGGGGACAGAGCTGAAGCTTTCTTT. Full variable domain (outside the CDR3, taken from reference TRBV11-2 and TRBJ1-1): EAGVAQSPRYKIIEKRQSVAFWCNPISGHATLYWYQQILGQGPKLLIQFQNNGVVDDSQLPKDRFSAERLKGVDSTLKIQPAKLEDSAVYLCASSFGDRAEAFFGQGTRLTVV.